These T cell receptor beta chains were read from a single sample in a study of CD8 T cells in Susac syndrome. A single record per CDR3 protein comes from TCRdb applying MiXCR to the immunoSEQ multiplex PCR reads. The sample has 200,000 or so distinct CDR3 sequences; about 95% are singletons. The sequencing sample was made of CD4+ T cells from PBMCs. These receptors were taken from a human donor with multiple sclerosis. The CDR3 runs from the conserved cysteine through the conserved F or W. A D gene is named only where the DNA matches it firmly.

TRBJ2-1	.	TRBV20-1	CSARGTSNEQFF	TGCAGTGCTCGAGGCACTAGTAATGAGCAGTTCTTC
TRBJ2-7	.	TRBV12-3/TRBV12-4	CASTITRDSYEQYF	TGTGCCAGCACTATTACCAGGGACTCCTACGAGCAGTACTTC
TRBJ2-5	.	TRBV5-1	CASSLARVGEETQYF	TGCGCCAGCAGCTTGGCCAGGGTGGGAGAAGAGACCCAGTACTTC
TRBJ2-7	TRBD2	TRBV4-1	CASSLGTSGGGPYEQYF	TGCGCCAGCAGCCTCGGGACTAGCGGGGGCGGTCCCTACGAGCAGTACTTC
TRBJ2-3	TRBD2	TRBV6-5	CASSPQRGARTQYF	TGTGCCAGCAGTCCCCAGCGGGGGGCACGTACGCAGTATTTT
TRBJ1-2	TRBD1	TRBV29-1	CSASQGSPYGYTF	TGCAGCGCCTCACAGGGGTCCCCCTATGGCTACACCTTC
TRBJ2-5	TRBD1	TRBV3-1	CASSHWRTGAYQETQYF	TGTGCCAGCAGCCATTGGCGGACAGGGGCGTACCAAGAGACCCAGTACTTC
TRBJ2-3	.	TRBV30	CAWTPYPDTQYF	TGTGCCTGGACGCCCTATCCAGATACGCAGTATTTT
TRBJ2-1	.	TRBV20-1	CSARTTRSAYNEQFF	TGCAGTGCGAGAACGACTAGAAGTGCCTACAATGAGCAGTTCTTC
TRBJ1-2	TRBD1	TRBV4-1	CASSQDLRDRGYGYTF	TGCGCCAGCAGCCAAGATCTTCGGGACAGGGGCTATGGCTACACCTTC
TRBJ2-5	TRBD1	TRBV29-1	CSVADRVAQETQYF	TGCAGCGTTGCCGACAGGGTTGCCCAAGAGACCCAGTACTTC
TRBJ2-5	.	TRBV7-8	CASSLWPTETQYF	TGTGCCAGCAGCTTATGGCCCACAGAGACCCAGTACTTC
TRBJ2-5	.	TRBV3-1	CASRGGLGPQYF	TGTGCCAGCAGGGGGGGACTTGGGCCCCAGTACTTC
TRBJ2-1	TRBD1	TRBV29-1	CSVSGRTGANEQFF	TGCAGCGTGTCCGGCCGGACAGGGGCGAATGAGCAGTTCTTC
TRBJ1-4	.	TRBV7-9	CASSPRTEKLFF	TGTGCCAGCAGCCCCCGGACAGAAAAACTGTTTTTT